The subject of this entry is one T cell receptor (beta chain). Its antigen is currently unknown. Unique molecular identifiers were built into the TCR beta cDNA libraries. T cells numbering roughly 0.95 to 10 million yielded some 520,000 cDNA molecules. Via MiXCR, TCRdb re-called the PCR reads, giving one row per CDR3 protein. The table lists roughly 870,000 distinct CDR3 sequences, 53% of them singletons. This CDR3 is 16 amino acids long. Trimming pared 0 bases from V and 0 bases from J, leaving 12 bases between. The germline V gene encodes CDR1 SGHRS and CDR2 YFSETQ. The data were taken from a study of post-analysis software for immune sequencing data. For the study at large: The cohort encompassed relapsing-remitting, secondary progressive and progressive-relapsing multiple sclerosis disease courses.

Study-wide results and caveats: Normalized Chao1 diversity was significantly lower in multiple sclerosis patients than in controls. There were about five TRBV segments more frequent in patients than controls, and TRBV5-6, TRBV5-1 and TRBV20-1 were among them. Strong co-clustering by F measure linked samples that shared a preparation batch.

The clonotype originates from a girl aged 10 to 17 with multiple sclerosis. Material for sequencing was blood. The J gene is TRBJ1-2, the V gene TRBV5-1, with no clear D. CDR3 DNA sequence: TGCGCCAGCAGCTTGGTTTCAGAAACAGCTAACTATGGCTACACCTTC. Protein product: CASSLVSETANYGYTF. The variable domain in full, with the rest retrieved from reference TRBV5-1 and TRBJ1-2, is KAGVTQTPRYLIKTRGQQVTLSCSPISGHRSVSWYQQTPGQGLQFLFEYFSETQRNKGNFPGRFSGRQFSNSRSEMNVSTLELGDSALYLCASSLVSETANYGYTFGSGTRLTVV.